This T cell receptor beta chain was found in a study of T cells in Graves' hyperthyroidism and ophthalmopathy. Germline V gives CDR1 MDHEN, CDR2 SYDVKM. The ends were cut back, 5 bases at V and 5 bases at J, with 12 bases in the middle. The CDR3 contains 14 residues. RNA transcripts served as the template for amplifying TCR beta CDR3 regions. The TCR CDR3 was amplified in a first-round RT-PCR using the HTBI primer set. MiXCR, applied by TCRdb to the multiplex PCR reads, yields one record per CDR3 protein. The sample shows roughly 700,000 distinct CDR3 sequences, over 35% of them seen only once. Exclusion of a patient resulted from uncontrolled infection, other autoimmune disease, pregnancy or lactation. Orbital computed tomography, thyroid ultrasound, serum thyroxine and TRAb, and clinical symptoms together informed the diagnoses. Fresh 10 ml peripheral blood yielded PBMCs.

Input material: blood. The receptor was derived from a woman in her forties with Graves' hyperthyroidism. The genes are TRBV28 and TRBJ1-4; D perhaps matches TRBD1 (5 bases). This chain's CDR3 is CASSPTAENEKLFF. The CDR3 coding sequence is TGTGCCAGCAGTCCGACAGCGGAAAATGAAAAACTGTTTTTT.